Below are 24 T cell receptor beta chains sequenced from a single sample in a study of T cell responses to AZD1222 COVID-19 vaccine. Method: immunoSEQ multiplex PCR; TCRdb's copy keeps in-frame clones and lacks some. The sample shows tens of thousands of clones, around 85% of them seen only once. The sample consisted of peripheral blood, taken on day 0 of AZD1222 vaccination. The source is an adult in good health.

The rearrangement links TRBV28 to TRBJ1-2, with 8 bases lining up with TRBD1. The CDR3 length is 18 residues. The germline CDR1 and CDR2 sequences are MDHEN and SYDVKM. V lost 4 bases to trimming and J lost 5 bases; unmatched junction nucleotides: 18. The CDR3 here is CASSSPKPRTGSGYGYTF. The CDR3 DNA reads as TGTGCCAGCAGTTCCCCTAAACCTAGGACAGGGAGTGGATATGGCTACACCTTC.

The genes are TRBV19 and TRBJ1-5, with TRBD1 matching 8 bases. Germline V CDR1 and CDR2: LNHDA, SQIVND (reference sequence). Unmatched junction bases numbered 6, after V lost 5 bases and J lost 3 bases. CDR3 length: 15 amino acids. The CDR3 sequence is CASSLTGGINQPQHF. The CDR3 DNA follows: TGTGCCAGTAGTCTTACAGGGGGGATCAATCAGCCCCAGCATTTT.

The chain recombines TRBV30 with TRBJ2-2; D remains unclear. Germline CDR1 and CDR2: GTSNPN and SVGIG (reference sequence). This CDR3 is 15 amino acids long. V shed 1 base and J shed 7 bases, with 16 bases lying between them. CDR3 loop: CAWSGPSELLGELFF. The CDR3 nucleotides read TGTGCCTGGAGTGGCCCGTCGGAACTGCTCGGGGAGCTGTTTTTT.

A single count supports this clone. The gene calls are TRBV12-3 or TRBV12-4 and TRBJ1-2, with D possibly being TRBD1 (6 bases). The CDR3 totals 12 residues. Between the trimmed V and J ends, which lost 1 base and 8 bases, there was a span of 8 bases. The CDR3 region is CASSLEGGGYTF. The CDR3 region has the DNA TGTGCCAGCAGTTTAGAGGGGGGCGGCTACACCTTC.

The V and J genes are TRBV30 and TRBJ1-1, with D possibly TRBD1 on 6 matching bases. The germline CDR1 and CDR2 sequences are GTSNPN and SVGIG (reference sequence). The CDR3 has 12 amino acids. V was trimmed by 6 bases and J by 4 bases, leaving 12 bases between them. The CDR3 spells CACNRGGTEAFF. CDR3 DNA: TGTGCCTGCAACAGAGGGGGCACTGAAGCTTTCTTT.

The V call is TRBV11-1, the J call TRBJ2-7, with 11 bases aligning to TRBD1. J was trimmed by 3 bases and V by 6 bases; bases with no gene match: 10. The CDR3 extends over 16 amino acids. From germline, CDR1 is SGHAT and CDR2 FQDESV (reference sequence). CDR3: CASRALQGTGGYEQYF. CDR3 coding DNA: TGTGCCAGCAGAGCATTACAAGGGACAGGGGGCTACGAGCAGTACTTC.

The chain links TRBV6-2 or TRBV6-3 to TRBJ2-7; 8 nucleotides align to TRBD2. Trimming removed 2 bases from V and 0 bases from J; junction bases left unmatched: 3. Germline V gives CDR1 MNHEY, CDR2 SVGEGT. This CDR3 contains 15 residues. The CDR3: CASSYLSGSSYEQYF. DNA for the CDR3: TGTGCCAGCAGTTACCTAAGCGGGAGCTCCTACGAGCAGTACTTC.

The rearrangement links TRBV5-1 to TRBJ2-7, with TRBD2 matching over 11 bases. This CDR3 spans 14 amino acids. The J segment lost 5 bases and the V segment lost 2 bases, leaving 3 bases of the junction unmatched. Germline V gene lookup returns CDR1 SGHRS and CDR2 YFSETQ. CDR3: CASSLTSGSHEQYF. CDR3 nucleotides: TGCGCCAGCAGCTTAACTAGCGGGAGCCACGAGCAGTACTTC.

The V and J genes are TRBV6-5 and TRBJ2-2; D may correspond to TRBD1 or TRBD2 (5 bases each). CDR3 length: 15 amino acids. Germline values: CDR1 MNHEY, CDR2 SVGAGI. V dropped 2 bases and J dropped 7 bases, with 14 bases sitting between them. CDR3 sequence: CASSYVAGRDGELFF. The CDR3 DNA reads as TGTGCCAGCAGTTACGTCGCAGGGAGAGACGGGGAGCTGTTTTTT.

V and J are TRBV27 and TRBJ2-7; D not resolved. Trimming pared 5 bases from V and 2 bases from J, leaving 13 bases between. The germline V gene has CDR1 MNHEY and CDR2 SMNVEV (reference sequence). This CDR3 has 14 amino acids. This CDR3 is CASSLEQPPYEQYF. CDR3 in DNA: TGTGCCAGCAGTCTAGAACAGCCACCCTACGAGCAGTACTTC.

This clone was counted once. V gene TRBV10-3 combines with J gene TRBJ1-6; possible D gene TRBD1, 5 bases. The CDR3 consists of 16 residues. Germline-derived CDR1 and CDR2 are ENHRY and SYGVKD. The V end was cut by 0 bases, the J end by 6 bases, with 12 bases between. The CDR3 DNA follows: TGTGCCATCAGTGAGTCGAGTAATGACAGTAATTCACCCCTCCACTTT. Protein sequence: CAISESSNDSNSPLHF.

In its sample, this clone was seen a few times. The rearrangement links TRBV5-1 to TRBJ1-1; D is perhaps TRBD1 (5 bases). The germline gives CDR1 SGHRS, CDR2 YFSETQ. Trimming left V 4 bases short and J 3 bases short, with 16 bases between. The CDR3 contains 15 residues. The CDR3 here is CASSPREGLDTEAFF. The DNA for the CDR3 is TGCGCCAGCAGCCCCAGGGAGGGGTTGGACACTGAAGCTTTCTTT.

The chain combines TRBV28 with TRBJ2-7, with 7 bases lining up with TRBD1. CDR1 MDHEN and CDR2 SYDVKM come from the germline V gene. The CDR3 runs 16 residues. V lost 5 bases and J lost 4; bases outside the gene matches: 14. The CDR3 reads CASSPPQQGLKYEQYF. The CDR3 DNA is TGTGCCAGCAGTCCCCCACAACAGGGGCTGAAATACGAGCAGTACTTC.

This clone was seen a few times. This chain links TRBV6-2 or TRBV6-3 with TRBJ1-1; D call uncertain. The CDR3 is 12 residues long. Germline CDR1 MNHEY, CDR2 SVGEGT. Trimming took 4 bases from V and 3 from J, leaving 6 bases between them. CDR3 loop: CASSFPDTEAFF. In DNA form, the CDR3 reads TGTGCCAGCAGTTTCCCTGACACTGAAGCTTTCTTT.

The CDR3 reads CASSRASGRGTDTQYF. The CDR3 region has the DNA TGTGCCAGCAGTCGGGCTAGCGGGAGAGGCACAGATACGCAGTATTTT. V is TRBV9 and J is TRBJ2-3; 10 nucleotides agree with TRBD2. Germline V gene sequence: CDR1 SGDLS, CDR2 YYNGEE. With V trimmed by 5 bases and J by 1 base, 7 bases remained unmatched. This CDR3 has 16 amino acids.

This chain links TRBV3-1 (or the pseudogene TRBV3-2) with TRBJ2-7; perhaps TRBD1 as D (5 bases). CDR1 LGHDT and CDR2 YNNKEL come from the germline V gene (reference sequence). Trimming shortened V by 4 bases and J by 2 bases, and 12 bases separated the two germline ends. This CDR3 is 14 amino acids long. CDR3 amino acids: CASSLGVNAYEQYF. The CDR3 DNA reads as TGTGCCAGCAGCCTAGGGGTAAACGCCTACGAGCAGTACTTC.

This clone was observed once. J is TRBJ2-5 and V is TRBV5-4; D is undetermined. The CDR3 contains 15 residues. The germline V and J ends were trimmed by 6 bases and 5 bases, with 20 bases remaining between them. CDR1 and CDR2 from the germline V gene are SGHNT and YYREEE (reference sequence). CDR3: CASKRPGTSGETQYF. The CDR3 DNA sequence: TGTGCCAGCAAACGGCCTGGCACATCTGGGGAGACCCAGTACTTC.

This sequence joins TRBV11-2 and TRBJ2-3; the match to TRBD1 covers 8 bases. The CDR3 is 14 amino acids. V lost 4 bases to trimming and J lost 8 bases; unmatched junction nucleotides: 8. Germline-derived CDR1 and CDR2 are SGHAT and FQNNGV. The CDR3: CASSSQGARATQYF. CDR3 DNA sequence: TGTGCCAGCAGCTCCCAGGGGGCTAGAGCTACGCAGTATTTT.

The V and J genes are TRBV3-1 (or the pseudogene TRBV3-2) and TRBJ2-1, with TRBD2 matching 13 bases. The CDR3 extends over 17 amino acids. Germline CDR1 is LGHDT and CDR2 is YNNKEL (reference sequence). With V trimmed by 6 bases and J by 7 bases, 12 bases remained unmatched. The CDR3 DNA reads as TGTGCCAGCAGACGGTCCGGGACTAGCGGGATAGGGAATGAGCAGTTCTTC. Protein: CASRRSGTSGIGNEQFF.

This clone showed up just once. The chain carries TRBV27 and TRBJ2-7; 7 bases map to TRBD1. V lost 6 bases and J lost 0; bases outside the gene matches: 8. The length of the CDR3 is 15 residues. CDR1 MNHEY and CDR2 SMNVEV come from the germline V gene (reference sequence). The CDR3 region is CASRRTGPSSYEQYF. In DNA form, the CDR3 reads TGTGCCAGCAGGAGGACAGGCCCGAGCTCCTACGAGCAGTACTTC.

The rearrangement uses TRBV19 and TRBJ2-1; tentative D call: TRBD2 (6 bases). Germline values: CDR1 LNHDA, CDR2 SQIVND (reference sequence). This CDR3 spans 15 amino acids. Trimming left V 3 bases short and J 4 bases short, with 13 bases between. The CDR3 DNA follows: TGTGCCAGTAGTATGGCCGGGACTGGGTACAATGAGCAGTTCTTC. It encodes CASSMAGTGYNEQFF.

There are a few counts of this clone. The chain links TRBV6-5 to TRBJ1-1; 7 bases match TRBD1. After removal of 9 bases from V and 4 bases from J, the junction contained 8 bases not matched to a gene. This CDR3 is 13 amino acids long. CDR1 and CDR2 (germline): MNHEY, SVGAGI. The CDR3 protein is CASEGAGRTEAFF. The CDR3, as DNA: TGTGCCAGTGAGGGGGCAGGGCGCACTGAAGCTTTCTTT.

The gene calls are TRBV4-2 and TRBJ1-5; no definite D call. The CDR3 length is 14 residues. V was clipped by 1 base and J by 4 bases, with 8 bases between them. Germline CDR1 and CDR2: LGHNA and YNFKEQ. This CDR3 reads CASSQGYWNQPQHF. CDR3 nucleotides: TGTGCCAGCAGCCAAGGGTATTGGAATCAGCCCCAGCATTTT.

This clone appeared a single time. The J gene is TRBJ2-2, the V gene TRBV30; TRBD2 might be the D (6 bases). V lost 4 bases to trimming and J lost 4 bases, with 13 bases between them. This CDR3 comprises 14 residues. CDR1 and CDR2 from the germline V gene are GTSNPN and SVGIG (reference sequence). The CDR3 spells CAWTAGYGTGELFF. CDR3 nucleotide sequence: TGTGCCTGGACGGCGGGATATGGCACCGGGGAGCTGTTTTTT. Filled out from reference TRBV30 and TRBJ2-2, the complete variable domain reads SQTIHQWPATLVQPVGSPLSLECTVEGTSNPNLYWYRQAAGRGLQLLFYSVGIGQISSEVPQNLSASRPQDRQFILSSKKLLLSDSGFYLCAWTAGYGTGELFFGEGSRLTVL.